This TCR beta chain is from a study of breast tumors, draining lymph nodes, adjacent tissues. A few counts support this clonotype. Trimming took 4 bases from V and 2 from J, leaving 17 bases between them. Germline V gives CDR1 SGHAT, CDR2 FQNNGV. CDR3 length equals 17 residues. The lymph nodes were axillary draining lymph nodes from breast cancer patients. One entry per CDR3 protein, called by TCRdb with MiXCR from the multiplex PCR reads. The table lists about 270,000 distinct CDR3 sequences, roughly 30% of them singletons, with around 1% in the top ten. The source of this sequence is a female donor with breast cancer. Some clones in this sample may be carry-over from other donors' samples. The source material was axillary lymph node tissue. The genes are TRBV11-2 and TRBJ1-4, with D possibly being TRBD1 (5 bases). CDR3 in amino acids: CASSSKWGVGTNEKLFF. For the CDR3, the DNA is TGTGCCAGCAGCTCGAAATGGGGGGTCGGGACTAATGAAAAACTGTTTTTT.